Sequencing of this T cell receptor (beta chain) was carried out in a study of Graves' ophthalmopathy and Graves' hyperthyroidism. Notes on the study in general: Ophthalmopathy cases were distinguished from stable hyperthyroidism by a 13-signature model, reaching around 88% sensitivity and roughly 80% specificity.

This clonotype showed up many times. Its antigen is not known. Amplification of TCR beta CDR3 regions used RNA transcripts. HTBI primers served in a first-round RT-PCR, which a second-round multiplex PCR followed. TCRdb itself ran the multiplex PCR reads through MiXCR, one entry per CDR3 protein. The sample carries about 620,000 distinct CDR3 sequences, about a fifth recorded once. The CDR3 is 13 amino acids. Germline loops: CDR1 MNHNS, CDR2 SASEGT. The V segment lost 1 base and the J segment 11 bases; nucleotides outside the gene matches: 5. This receptor was identified in a woman aged 18-29 years with stable Graves' hyperthyroidism. Some clones in this sample may be carry-over from other donors' samples. The rearrangement links TRBV6-1 to TRBJ1-5, with TRBD1 identical over 7 bases. Sequenced input: peripheral blood. CDR3 sequence reads: CASSEGPRGAQHF. The CDR3 DNA is TGTGCCAGCAGTGAAGGACCCAGGGGGGCCCAGCATTTT.